What follows describes a single T cell receptor (beta chain). Unique molecular identifiers tagged the TCRbeta library. In TCRdb, the PCR reads were re-called with MiXCR into one record per CDR3 protein. The sample holds just under 550,000 distinct CDR3 sequences; approximately 20% are singletons and the top ten take about 3.1%. The entry originates in a study of T-cell reconstitution after alpha-beta-depleted transplantation in children. Trimming shortened V by 4 bases and J by 0 bases, and 16 bases separated the two germline ends. Germline values: CDR1 SGHDT, CDR2 YYEEEE. The CDR3 spans 16 residues. This specimen was PBMCs from the stem cell graft donor, taken from the stem cell graft. The V call is TRBV5-6, the J call TRBJ1-2; D might be TRBD1 (5 bases). The TCR comes from a human donor who donated a stem cell graft to a child with acute lymphoblastic leukemia. The CDR3 DNA sequence: TGTGCCAGCAGCCCGATCGGGGGACGGACTAACTATGGCTACACCTTC. Amino acids: CASSPIGGRTNYGYTF.